This TCR beta chain was recovered during a study of low-dose radiotherapy and immunotherapy resistance in tumors. Study-level information: With fractions of 0.5 Gy given every 2 weeks, Cohort 1 accumulated a total of 6.5 Gy.

This clonotype came up many times. TRAV- and TRBV-specific primers, spanning alpha and beta chains, primed first-strand cDNA. A constant-region primer paired with the V-primer adapter amplified TCRs over approximately 18 PCR cycles. TCRdb redid the calling of the reads with MiXCR, one entry per CDR3 protein. The sample carries 95,000 to 100,000 distinct CDR3 sequences, roughly 20% recorded once. Time point denoted: after trial treatment. As to treatment: LDRT plus nivolumab, ipilimumab, low-dose cyclophosphamide and aspirin (RACIN trial). Donors, who were enrolled in a single-arm phase I dose-escalation trial, received nivolumab, ipilimumab, aspirin, low-dose cyclophosphamide and low-dose radiotherapy. Germline V gives CDR1 KGHDR, CDR2 SFDVKD. The CDR3 is made up of 13 amino acids. V dropped 7 bases and J dropped 4 bases, with 12 bases sitting between them.

This sample comprised PBMCs, obtained after low-dose radiotherapy plus immunotherapy. The chain uses TRBV24-1 and TRBJ1-1; D is unresolved. This sequence was found in a male donor with prostate cancer. As DNA, the CDR3 is TGTGCCACCAGCTCAAAGGAGAGCACTGAAGCTTTCTTT. Residues: CATSSKESTEAFF.